This T cell receptor (beta chain) was sequenced in a study of cytomegalovirus exposure and HLA in healthy donors. The PCR employed 60 Vbeta primers together with 13 Jbeta primers. This table comes from immunoSEQ multiplex PCR, and its TCRdb copy is limited to in-frame clones, with some not included. The data contain some 81,000 clones, more than 65% of them seen just once; the ten biggest clones take up around 16%. Whole-study findings and limits: TCR beta sequences numbering roughly 18,000 were associated with HLA alleles at 0.05 false discovery rate in a later analysis. Productive status was seen about 90% or about 30% of the time for most TCR beta V segments in an earlier analysis. The authors judged a highly shared variant cluster likely a sequencing artifact.

Remarks on this clone: What it recognizes is unknown.

The sequencing input was PBMCs. The source is a woman between 40 and 55 years old in good health and CMV-seropositive.

The CDR3 coding sequence is TGTGCCAGCTCACGCAATACCGGGACAGCGAACACTGAAGCTTTCTTT. It encodes CASSRNTGTANTEAFF. The J gene is TRBJ1-1, the V gene TRBV18; TRBD1 agrees at 7 bases. The germline CDR1 and CDR2 sequences are KGHSH and LQKENI. The CDR3 has 16 residues. V lost 4 bases and J lost 1; bases outside the gene matches: 9. Full variable domain (outside the CDR3, taken from reference TRBV18 and TRBJ1-1): NAGVMQNPRHLVRRRGQEARLRCSPMKGHSHVYWYRQLPEEGLKFMVYLQKENIIDESGMPKERFSAEFPKEGPSILRIQQVVRGDSAAYFCASSRNTGTANTEAFFGQGTRLTVV.